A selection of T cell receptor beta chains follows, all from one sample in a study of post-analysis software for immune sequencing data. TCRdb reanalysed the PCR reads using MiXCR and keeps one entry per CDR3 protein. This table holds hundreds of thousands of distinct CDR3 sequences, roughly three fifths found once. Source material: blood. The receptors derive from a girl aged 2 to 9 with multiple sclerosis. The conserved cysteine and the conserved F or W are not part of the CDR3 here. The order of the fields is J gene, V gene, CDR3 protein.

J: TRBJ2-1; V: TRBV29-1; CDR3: SFRSNEQF
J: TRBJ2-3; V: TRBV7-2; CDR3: ASSLRGASTDTQY
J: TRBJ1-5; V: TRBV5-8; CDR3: ASRTRDKGYQPQH
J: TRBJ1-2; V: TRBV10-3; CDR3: AMHKDNRDRSIYYGYT
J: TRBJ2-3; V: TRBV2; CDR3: ASSPRLAGELDTQY
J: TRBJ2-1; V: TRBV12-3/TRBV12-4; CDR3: ASSFGSRSAGGPLEQF
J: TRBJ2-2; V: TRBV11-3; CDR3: ASLRGQKTGELF
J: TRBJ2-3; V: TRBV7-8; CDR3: ASSLGPRSDTQY
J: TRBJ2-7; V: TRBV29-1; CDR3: SASGPYEQY
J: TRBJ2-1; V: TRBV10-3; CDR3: AISERRASNNEQF
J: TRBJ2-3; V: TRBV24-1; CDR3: ATSDLAADTQY
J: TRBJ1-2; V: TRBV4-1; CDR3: ASSHENREGYT
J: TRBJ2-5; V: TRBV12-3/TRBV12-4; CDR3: ASSFGGEEQY
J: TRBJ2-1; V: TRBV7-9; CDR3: AGAILGRNNEQF
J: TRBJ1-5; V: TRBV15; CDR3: ATSRVPGTQPQH
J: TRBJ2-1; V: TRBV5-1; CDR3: ASSLGNLAGTDEQF
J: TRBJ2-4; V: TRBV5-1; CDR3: ASSLYPGDMGQY
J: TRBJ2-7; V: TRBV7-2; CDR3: ASSLSPGESYEQY
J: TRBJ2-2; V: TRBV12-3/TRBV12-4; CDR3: ASSLGGQGIPRGTGELF
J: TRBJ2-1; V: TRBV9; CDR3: ASSVGGIPYNEQF
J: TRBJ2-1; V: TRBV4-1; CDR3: ASSQAGLSNEQF
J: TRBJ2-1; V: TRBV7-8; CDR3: ASSLVPGGANEQF
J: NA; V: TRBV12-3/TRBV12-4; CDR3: ASSLAQGARETQY
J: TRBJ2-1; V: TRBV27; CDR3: ASSHLRGGSYNEQF
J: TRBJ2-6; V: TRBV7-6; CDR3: ASSWDRGASSGANVLT
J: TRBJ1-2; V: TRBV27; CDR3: ASSLSAGDGYT
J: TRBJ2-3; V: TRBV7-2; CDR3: ASSLLRAALDTQY
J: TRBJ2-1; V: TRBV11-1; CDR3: ASSFGLALAGGTISYNEQF
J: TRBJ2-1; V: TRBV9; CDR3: ASSPRTSGGPEQF
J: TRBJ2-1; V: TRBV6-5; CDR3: ATHRVGGYNEQF
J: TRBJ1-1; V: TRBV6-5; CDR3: ASRIGTNVMNTEAF
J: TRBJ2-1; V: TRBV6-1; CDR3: ASSTVGGEQF